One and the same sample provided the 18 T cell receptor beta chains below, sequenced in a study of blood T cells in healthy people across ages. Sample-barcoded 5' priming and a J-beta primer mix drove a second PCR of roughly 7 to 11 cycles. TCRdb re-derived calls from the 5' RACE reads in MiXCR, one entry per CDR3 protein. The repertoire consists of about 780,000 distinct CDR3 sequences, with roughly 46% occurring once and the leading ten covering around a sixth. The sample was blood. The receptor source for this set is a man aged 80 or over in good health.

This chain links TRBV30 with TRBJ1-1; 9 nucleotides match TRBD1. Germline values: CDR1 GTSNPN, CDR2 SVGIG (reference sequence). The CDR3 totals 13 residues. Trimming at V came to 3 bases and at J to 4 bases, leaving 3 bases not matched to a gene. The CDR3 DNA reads TGTGCCTGGAGCCCGACAGGGGGCACTGAAGCTTTCTTT. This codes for CAWSPTGGTEAFF.

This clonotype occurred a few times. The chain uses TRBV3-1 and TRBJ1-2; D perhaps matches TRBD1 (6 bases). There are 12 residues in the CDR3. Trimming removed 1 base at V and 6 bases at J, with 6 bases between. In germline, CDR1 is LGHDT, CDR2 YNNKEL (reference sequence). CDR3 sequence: CASSQGTDGYTF. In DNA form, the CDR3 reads TGTGCCAGCAGCCAAGGGACAGATGGCTACACCTTC.

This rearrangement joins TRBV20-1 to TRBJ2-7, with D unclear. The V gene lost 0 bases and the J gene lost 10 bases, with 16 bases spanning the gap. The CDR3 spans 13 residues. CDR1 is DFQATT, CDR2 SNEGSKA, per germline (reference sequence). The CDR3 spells CSARDGTTPTQYF. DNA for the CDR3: TGCAGTGCTAGAGATGGAACCACACCCACCCAGTACTTC.

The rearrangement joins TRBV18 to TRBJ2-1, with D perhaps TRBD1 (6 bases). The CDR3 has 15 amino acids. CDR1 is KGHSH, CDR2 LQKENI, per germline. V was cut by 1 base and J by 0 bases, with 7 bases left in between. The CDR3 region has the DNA TGTGCCAGCTCACCACAGGGGGTCTCCTACAATGAGCAGTTCTTC. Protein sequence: CASSPQGVSYNEQFF.

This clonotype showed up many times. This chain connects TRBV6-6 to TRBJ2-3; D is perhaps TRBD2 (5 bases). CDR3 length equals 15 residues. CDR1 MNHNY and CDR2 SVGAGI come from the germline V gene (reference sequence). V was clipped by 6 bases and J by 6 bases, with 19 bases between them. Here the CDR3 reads CASSNPVGSRDTQYF. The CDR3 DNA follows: TGTGCCAGCAGCAATCCGGTAGGGAGTCGGGATACGCAGTATTTT.

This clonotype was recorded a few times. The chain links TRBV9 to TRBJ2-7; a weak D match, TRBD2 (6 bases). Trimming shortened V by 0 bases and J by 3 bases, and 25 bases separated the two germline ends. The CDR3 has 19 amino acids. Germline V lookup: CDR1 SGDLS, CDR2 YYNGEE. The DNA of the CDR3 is TGTGCCAGCAGCGTAGCCACTGGGAACCGGGACTCAACACTCTACGAGCAGTACTTC. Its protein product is CASSVATGNRDSTLYEQYF.

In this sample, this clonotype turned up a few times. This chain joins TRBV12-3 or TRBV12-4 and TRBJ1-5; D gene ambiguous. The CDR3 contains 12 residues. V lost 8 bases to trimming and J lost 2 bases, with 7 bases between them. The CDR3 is CASRYGNQPQHF. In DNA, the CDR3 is TGTGCCAGCCGGTATGGCAATCAGCCCCAGCATTTT.

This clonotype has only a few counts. The CDR3 region has the DNA TGCGCCAGCAGCTTGGCGGCGGGAGGGCCAACAGATACGCAGTATTTT. Residues: CASSLAAGGPTDTQYF. The genes are TRBV5-1 and TRBJ2-3, with 9 positions matching TRBD2. V trimming: 0 bases; J trimming: 3 bases; junction bases outside the gene matches: 5. CDR3 length: 16 amino acids. Germline lookup yields CDR1 SGHRS and CDR2 YFSETQ.

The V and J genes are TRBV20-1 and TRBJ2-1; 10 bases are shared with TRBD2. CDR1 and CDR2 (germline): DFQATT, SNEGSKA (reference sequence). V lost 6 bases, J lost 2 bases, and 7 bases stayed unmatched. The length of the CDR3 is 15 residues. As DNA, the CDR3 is TGCAGTGCCAAAGACCTAGCGGGAGCCTACAATGAGCAGTTCTTC. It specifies CSAKDLAGAYNEQFF.

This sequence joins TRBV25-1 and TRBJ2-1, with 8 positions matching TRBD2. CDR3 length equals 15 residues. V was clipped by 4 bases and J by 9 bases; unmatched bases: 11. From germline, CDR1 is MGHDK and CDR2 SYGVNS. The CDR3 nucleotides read TGTGCCAGCAGTGGCGGGCGGGAGGCCCGTGGTGAGCAGTTCTTC. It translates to CASSGGREARGEQFF.

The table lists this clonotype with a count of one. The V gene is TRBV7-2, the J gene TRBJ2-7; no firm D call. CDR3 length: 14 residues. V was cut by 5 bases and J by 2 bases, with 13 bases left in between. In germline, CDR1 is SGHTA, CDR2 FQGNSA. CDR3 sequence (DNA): TGTGCCAGCAGCGGAGCTGACAACACCTACGAGCAGTACTTC. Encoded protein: CASSGADNTYEQYF.

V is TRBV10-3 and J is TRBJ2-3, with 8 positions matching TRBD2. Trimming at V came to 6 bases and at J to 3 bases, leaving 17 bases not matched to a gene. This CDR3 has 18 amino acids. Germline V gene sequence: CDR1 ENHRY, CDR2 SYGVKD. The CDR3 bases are TGTGCCATCAGCCCCGCAGGCGGGGGGATTGGGTTAACAGATACGCAGTATTTT. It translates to CAISPAGGGIGLTDTQYF.

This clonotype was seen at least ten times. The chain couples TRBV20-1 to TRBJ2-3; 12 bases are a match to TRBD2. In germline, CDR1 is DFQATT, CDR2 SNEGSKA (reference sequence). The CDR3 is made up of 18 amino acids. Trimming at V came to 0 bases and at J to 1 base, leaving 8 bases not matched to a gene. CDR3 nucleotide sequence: TGCAGTGCTAGAGAAAGTGGTCGGACTAGCGGGGGCACAGATACGCAGTATTTT. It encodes CSARESGRTSGGTDTQYF.

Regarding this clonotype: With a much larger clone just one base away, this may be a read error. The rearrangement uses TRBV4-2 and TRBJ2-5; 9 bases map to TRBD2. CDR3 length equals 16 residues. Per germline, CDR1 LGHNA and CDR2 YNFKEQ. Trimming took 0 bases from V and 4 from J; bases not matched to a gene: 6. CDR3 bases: TGTGCCAGCAGCCAAGAGTTAGGAGCGGGAGGAGAGACCCAGTACTTC. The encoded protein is CASSQELGAGGETQYF.

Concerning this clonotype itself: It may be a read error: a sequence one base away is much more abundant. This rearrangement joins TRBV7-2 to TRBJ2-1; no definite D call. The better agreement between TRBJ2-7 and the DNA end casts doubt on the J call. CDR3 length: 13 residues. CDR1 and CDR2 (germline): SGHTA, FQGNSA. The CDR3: CASSLNRYNEQYF. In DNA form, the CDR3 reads TGTGCCAGCAGCCTAAACCGCTACAATGAGCAGTACTTC.

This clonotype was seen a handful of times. The CDR3 sequence is CASSLGVTAGGPGETQYF. The CDR3 nucleotides read TGTGCCAGCAGCTTAGGGGTAACGGCGGGAGGGCCGGGAGAGACCCAGTACTTC. V is TRBV7-6 and J is TRBJ2-5; 9 bases fit TRBD2. CDR1 and CDR2 (germline): SGHVS, FNYEAQ. The CDR3 runs 18 residues. The ends lost 1 base at V and 4 bases at J; junction bases unmatched: 13.

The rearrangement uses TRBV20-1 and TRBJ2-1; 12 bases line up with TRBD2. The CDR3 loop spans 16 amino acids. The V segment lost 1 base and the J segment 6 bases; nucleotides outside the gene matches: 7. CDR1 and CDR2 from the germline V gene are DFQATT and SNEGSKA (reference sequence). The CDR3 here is CSARAWTSGTVNEQFF. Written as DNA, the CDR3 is TGCAGTGCTAGAGCTTGGACTAGCGGGACGGTCAATGAGCAGTTCTTC.

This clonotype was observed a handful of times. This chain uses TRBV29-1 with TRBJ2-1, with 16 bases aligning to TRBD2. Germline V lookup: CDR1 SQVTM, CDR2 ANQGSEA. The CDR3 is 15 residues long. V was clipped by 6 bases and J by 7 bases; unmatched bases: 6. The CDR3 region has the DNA TGCAGCGTCTCCGGGACTAGCGGGAGGGGAAATGAGCAGTTCTTC. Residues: CSVSGTSGRGNEQFF.